A single sample is the source of the 11 T cell receptor beta chains below, sequenced in a study of blood T cell repertoires in COVID-19. Only in-frame clones appear in the TCRdb table, and some are missing; sequencing was by immunoSEQ multiplex PCR. The table has about 87,000 clones, approximately 83% seen once. Sequencing used peripheral blood. The source is a woman in her 70s with acute or convalescent COVID-19.

The chain is built from TRBV25-1 and TRBJ2-3, with TRBD2 identical over 11 bases. Per the germline V gene, CDR1 is MGHDK and CDR2 is SYGVNS. The CDR3 length is 17 residues. J gave up 0 bases and V 2 bases, and 4 bases lay outside the gene matches. CDR3 nucleotide sequence: TGTGCCAGCAGTGAAGGACTAGCGGGCCTTAGCACAGATACGCAGTATTTT. This translates into CASSEGLAGLSTDTQYF.

This chain connects TRBV30 to TRBJ1-2; 9 bases agree with TRBD1. V shed 5 bases, J shed 6 bases, and the junction held 13 bases outside the gene matches. The germline CDR1 and CDR2 sequences are GTSNPN and SVGIG (reference sequence). The CDR3 is 15 residues long. The CDR3 loop is CAWLSRWDRDNGYTF. The DNA for the CDR3 is TGTGCCTGGTTGAGTCGTTGGGACAGGGATAATGGCTACACCTTC.

The rearrangement joins TRBV7-2 to TRBJ2-7; D remains ambiguous. The germline V gene encodes CDR1 SGHTA and CDR2 FQGNSA. V dropped 4 bases and J dropped 3 bases, with 7 bases sitting between them. There are 12 residues in the CDR3. This chain's CDR3 is CASSSPSYEQYF. DNA for the CDR3: TGTGCCAGCAGCTCCCCTAGCTACGAGCAGTACTTC.

V gene TRBV15 combines with J gene TRBJ1-1, with a tentative D call TRBD1 (5 bases). The CDR3 has 14 amino acids. Germline CDR1 LNHNV, CDR2 YYDKDF (reference sequence). V was cut by 1 base and J by 0 bases, with 6 bases left in between. CDR3 DNA: TGTGCCACCAGCAGAGGACAGCTGAACACTGAAGCTTTCTTT. Translation gives CATSRGQLNTEAFF.

V is TRBV28 and J is TRBJ2-3; maybe TRBD1 (6 bases). The V end lost 4 bases, the J end lost 2 bases, and 10 bases lay between the germline ends. This CDR3 contains 14 residues. The germline V gene encodes CDR1 MDHEN and CDR2 SYDVKM. The CDR3 protein is CASSSRTVTDTQYF. The CDR3 nucleotides read TGTGCCAGCAGTTCAAGGACAGTCACAGATACGCAGTATTTT.

The genes are TRBV19 and TRBJ2-7; TRBD1 matches at 8 bases. The CDR3 runs to 15 residues. Germline V gene data show CDR1 as LNHDA and CDR2 as SQIVND (reference sequence). V trimming: 8 bases; J trimming: 4 bases; junction bases outside the gene matches: 13. Here the CDR3 reads CASSSRGQGAYEQYF. In DNA, the CDR3 is TGTGCCAGTTCTTCGCGTGGGCAGGGGGCATACGAGCAGTACTTC.

The chain links TRBV10-3 to TRBJ2-1, with 8 positions matching TRBD1. The ends lost 7 bases at V and 0 bases at J; junction bases unmatched: 11. The CDR3 extends over 17 amino acids. Germline CDR1 reads ENHRY; CDR2 reads SYGVKD. The CDR3 coding sequence is TGTGCCATCACGAAGGGTTTAACAGGGGGCTCCTACAATGAGCAGTTCTTC. Protein sequence: CAITKGLTGGSYNEQFF.

This clone is a singleton in its sample. V is TRBV9 and J is TRBJ2-3, with TRBD2 matching over 7 bases. Trimming at V came to 4 bases and at J to 6 bases, leaving 8 bases not matched to a gene. Germline V gene sequence: CDR1 SGDLS, CDR2 YYNGEE. This CDR3 has 14 residues. The CDR3 is CASSPRTSGDTQYF. In nucleotides, the CDR3 is TGTGCCAGCAGCCCCCGGACTAGTGGTGATACGCAGTATTTT. Looking up the rest from reference TRBV9 and TRBJ2-3 gives the full variable domain: DSGVTQTPKHLITATGQRVTLRCSPRSGDLSVYWYQQSLDQGLQFLIQYYNGEERAKGNILERFSAQQFPDLHSELNLSSLELGDSALYFCASSPRTSGDTQYFGPGTRLTVL.

The chain has TRBV25-1 and TRBJ1-4; TRBD1 matches 9 bases. The trim removed 4 bases at V and 4 bases at J, leaving 7 bases unmatched. CDR1 and CDR2 (germline): MGHDK, SYGVNS. The CDR3 loop spans 16 amino acids. The CDR3 spells CASSAHPGQGNEKLFF. The CDR3 DNA reads TGTGCCAGCAGTGCGCATCCGGGACAGGGTAATGAAAAACTGTTTTTT. The whole variable domain, filled in from reference TRBV25-1 and TRBJ1-4, reads EADIYQTPRYLVIGTGKKITLECSQTMGHDKMYWYQQDPGMELHLIHYSYGVNSTEKGDLSSESTVSRIRTEHFPLTLESARPSHTSQYLCASSAHPGQGNEKLFFGSGTQLSVL.

The chain carries TRBV4-1 and TRBJ1-1; 12 nucleotides align to TRBD1. The CDR3 totals 18 residues. V gave up 4 bases and J gave up 1 base; unmatched junction bases: 10. CDR1 is MGHRA and CDR2 is YSYEKL in the germline V gene. The CDR3 is CASSLNPGTGGRNTEAFF. The CDR3 DNA sequence: TGCGCCAGCAGCCTCAATCCCGGGACAGGGGGCAGGAACACTGAAGCTTTCTTT.

V is TRBV19 and J is TRBJ1-2; possibly TRBD1 for D (5 bases). CDR1 and CDR2 from the germline V gene are LNHDA and SQIVND (reference sequence). The CDR3 totals 15 residues. Trimming pared 5 bases from V and 6 bases from J, leaving 19 bases between. The CDR3 bases are TGTGCCAGTAGTCCCCAATACACAGGTAGAGATGGCTACACCTTC. Translated: CASSPQYTGRDGYTF.